This T cell receptor beta chain appears in the sequencing data of a study of beta chain features in type 1 diabetes. Looking at the study overall: What patients shared with healthy donors was a similar profile of age, gender and cell yields. The study, taken as a whole, reports: Naive, central memory and regulatory TCRB repertoires appeared more similar among patients than healthy donors. Researchers report that Type 1 diabetes patients had moderately but significantly shorter TCRB CDR3s across all four CD4+ subsets. Individuals with type 1 diabetes displayed fewer insertions and more deletions at VDJ junctions.

V gave up 6 bases and J gave up 2 bases, with 8 bases separating them. Germline CDR1 SGHTA, CDR2 FQGNSA. This CDR3 contains 13 residues. This clone was detected a few times. Its cognate antigen is unknown. The authors reverse transcribed all of the isolated RNA, so sequencing captured expressed TCRB transcripts. Using immunoSEQ multiplex PCR, the repertoire was profiled, and TCRdb retains in-frame clones only, with some absent. The table records some 350,000 clones, over 9% of them present only once. About 110 mL of blood, on average, came from one heparinised draw per donor. This chain joins TRBV7-2 and TRBJ1-5; D remains ambiguous. The sample consisted of central memory CD4+ T cells from blood. The sequence derives from a man younger than 40 with type 1 diabetes. The CDR3 here is CASSYWGNQPQHF. The CDR3 bases are TGTGCCAGCAGTTACTGGGGCAATCAGCCCCAGCATTTT.